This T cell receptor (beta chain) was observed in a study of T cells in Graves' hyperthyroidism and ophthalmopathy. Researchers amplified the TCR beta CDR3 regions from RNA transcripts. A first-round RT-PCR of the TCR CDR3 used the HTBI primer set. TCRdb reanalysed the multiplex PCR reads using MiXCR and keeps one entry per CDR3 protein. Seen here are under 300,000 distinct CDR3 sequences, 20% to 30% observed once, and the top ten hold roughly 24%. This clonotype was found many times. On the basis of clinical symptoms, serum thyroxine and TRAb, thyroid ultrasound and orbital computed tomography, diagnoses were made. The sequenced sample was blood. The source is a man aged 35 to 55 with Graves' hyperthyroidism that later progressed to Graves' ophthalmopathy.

As DNA, the CDR3 is TGTGCCTGGAGTTTGTCAGGCAATCAGCCCCAGCATTTT. It is translated as CAWSLSGNQPQHF. V and J are TRBV30 and TRBJ1-5; D uncertain. This CDR3 is 13 amino acids long. V gave up 2 bases and J gave up 2 bases, with 7 bases separating them. CDR1 is GTSNPN, CDR2 SVGIG, per germline (reference sequence). The complete variable domain, with remaining parts taken from reference TRBV30 and TRBJ1-5, reads SQTIHQWPATLVQPVGSPLSLECTVEGTSNPNLYWYRQAAGRGLQLLFYSVGIGQISSEVPQNLSASRPQDRQFILSSKKLLLSDSGFYLCAWSLSGNQPQHFGDGTRLSIL.